The present T cell receptor (beta chain) was sequenced within a study of blood T cell repertoires in COVID-19. Turning to the study itself: Researchers got acute and convalescent COVID-19 samples from the United States, Italy and Spain.

J gave up 6 bases and V 4 bases, and 6 bases lay outside the gene matches. This CDR3 contains 16 residues. CDR1 is SGHRS, CDR2 YFSETQ, per germline. This clone was observed once. Libraries were prepared by immunoSEQ multiplex PCR; TCRdb keeps only in-frame clonotypes and omits some of them. This table holds roughly 290,000 clones, over 75% found once. This chain links TRBV5-1 with TRBJ2-1; 14 nucleotides align to TRBD2. The source of this sequence is a human donor with COVID-19, enrolled during active disease. The donor label of this sample is uncertain. What was sequenced was peripheral blood. The CDR3 is CASSPRTSGRINEQFF. DNA for the CDR3: TGCGCCAGCAGCCCGCGGACTAGCGGGAGGATCAATGAGCAGTTCTTC.